The source of this T cell receptor (beta chain) is a study of OX40 agonist ivuxolimab in advanced cancers. Study context: Enrolled patients in dose escalation had cancers that were hepatocellular carcinoma, melanoma, renal cell or head and neck cancer.

Overall study results and limits: The CD4+ and CD8+ T cells in the blood had expanded clonally by week 6 at 0.1 to 3.0 mg/kg.

Worth noting for this clone: Its antigen is undetermined.

This CDR3 spans 14 amino acids. The V gene end was trimmed by 6 bases and the J gene end by 2 bases; junction bases not matched to a gene: 4. Per germline, CDR1 MRHNA and CDR2 SNTAGT. The method was immunoSEQ multiplex PCR; TCRdb's version includes in-frame clones alone and lacks a portion of them. The sample contains roughly 39,000 clones, over 75% of which appear only once. This sequence was found in an adult with an advanced solid tumor such as melanoma, head and neck, liver or kidney cancer. The chain recombines TRBV6-4 with TRBJ1-1, with 9 bases lining up with TRBD1. This sample comprised CD4+ or CD8+ T cells sorted from blood, obtained in a trial of the OX40 agonist ivuxolimab. CDR3 residues: CASRETGGNTEAFF. CDR3 in DNA: TGTGCCAGCAGAGAGACAGGGGGAAACACTGAAGCTTTCTTT.